These 2 T cell receptor beta chains originate from one sample sequenced in a study of cytomegalovirus exposure and HLA in healthy donors. Generated by immunoSEQ multiplex PCR, the TCRdb table keeps only in-frame clones and is missing some. Here the sample spans about 140,000 clones, almost 90% being singletons. The sequenced sample consisted of PBMCs. These receptors all stem from a woman aged 18 to 35 in good health and CMV-seropositive.

The chain carries TRBV15 and TRBJ2-1, with D perhaps matching TRBD2 (5 bases). Germline assignment: CDR1 LNHNV and CDR2 YYDKDF (reference sequence). Between the trimmed V and J ends, which lost 0 bases and 10 bases, there was a span of 10 bases. This CDR3 has 13 amino acids. The CDR3 nucleotides are TGTGCCACCAGCAGAGAAGCGGAAGACGAGCAGTTCTTC. Amino acid sequence: CATSREAEDEQFF.

The chain employs TRBV18 and TRBJ1-3; TRBD1 matches 7 bases. The CDR3 covers 15 residues. The germline V gene encodes CDR1 KGHSH and CDR2 LQKENI. V lost 0 bases to trimming and J lost 4 bases; unmatched junction nucleotides: 3. Here the CDR3 reads CASSPPGGAGNTIYF. CDR3 DNA: TGTGCCAGCTCACCACCAGGGGGCGCCGGAAACACCATATATTTT.